This passage covers 2 T cell receptor beta chains from one sample sequenced in a study of STAT3 mutations in large granular lymphocyte leukemia. Overall study findings and caveats: Every T-cell large granular lymphocyte leukemia patient had at least one immunodominant TCR beta clonotype.

Antigens of these TCRs are unknown. The assay was immunoSEQ multiplex PCR, and TCRdb's table has in-frame clones only and misses some. Of some 27,000 clones in the sample, over 60% were seen once. Sequencing was carried out using peripheral blood mononuclear cells. These receptors were collected from a woman in her forties or fifties with T-cell large granular lymphocyte leukemia. Some clones in this sample may be carry-over from other donors' samples.

The chain couples TRBV10-3 to TRBJ1-2; D perhaps matches TRBD1 (6 bases). This CDR3 comprises 17 residues. Trimming stripped 3 bases from V and 4 bases from J, with 21 bases between. Germline V gives CDR1 ENHRY, CDR2 SYGVKD. CDR3 nucleotides: TGTGCCATCAGTGACAGGTTGGACAGCCTGACCGTCTATGGCTACACCTTC. Protein product: CAISDRLDSLTVYGYTF.

The chain employs TRBV18 and TRBJ1-2; a weak D match, TRBD1 (6 bases). This CDR3 contains 13 residues. Germline-derived CDR1 and CDR2 are KGHSH and LQKENI. V lost 10 bases and J lost 4, with 16 bases in between. The DNA of the CDR3 is TGTGCCACCTCCGAGGGGGTGATCTATGGCTACACCTTC. Translation gives CATSEGVIYGYTF.